This section outlines one T cell receptor beta chain sequence together with its context. Its matching antigen is unknown. The length of the CDR3 is 13 residues. Germline lookup yields CDR1 SGHKS and CDR2 YYEKEE (reference sequence). Trimming removed 5 bases from V and 0 bases from J, with 7 bases in between. This specimen belongs to a study of T cells in localized non-small cell lung cancer. Study results and caveats: Because researchers sequenced only one region of the tumor, heterogeneity is still possible. Across samples, adjacent lung featured a median roughly 50 of the top 100 tumor clones. Of the tissues analyzed, uninvolved adjacent lung showed maximal T cell clonality, greater than tumor.

Produced via immunoSEQ multiplex PCR; TCRdb's table is partial and in-frame only. The repertoire holds over 20,000 clones, with roughly 84% as singletons. Material: PBMCs, obtained before any cancer treatment. This clonotype was obtained from a man aged 35 to 70 with stage II lung adenocarcinoma. This chain joins TRBV5-5 and TRBJ2-3, with no clear D. As DNA, the CDR3 is TGTGCCAGCAGGGGTCTAAGCACAGATACGCAGTATTTT. Translating it yields CASRGLSTDTQYF.